This T cell receptor (beta chain) is from a study of blood T cell repertoires in COVID-19. Across the study: The United States, Italy and Spain provided the acute and convalescent COVID-19 samples.

Between the trimmed V and J ends, which lost 5 bases and 1 base, there was a span of 11 bases. The CDR3 extends over 14 amino acids. Per germline, CDR1 SGHAT and CDR2 FQNNGV. Clinical history reported by participants formed the basis on which cohorts were assigned. In the original analysis: Scientists estimated how many nucleated cells there were by amplifying reference gene primers. Here immunoSEQ multiplex PCR was the method, and the copy in TCRdb shows in-frame clones only, minus some. V and J calls plus clone size are reproduced from that table; the DNA served to infer D and trimming. The sample has 400,000 to 550,000 clones, around nine tenths seen once.

The TCR sequence derives from a woman under 30 with acute COVID-19. Sequencing was performed on PBMCs or T cells enriched from blood (not recorded which). V is TRBV11-2 and J is TRBJ1-1; a weak D match, TRBD1 (6 bases). DNA for the CDR3: TGTGCCAGCAGCCCAGGACAGTGGAACACTGAAGCTTTCTTT. It is translated as CASSPGQWNTEAFF.